This TCR beta chain was observed in a study of T cells in Graves' hyperthyroidism and ophthalmopathy. Exclusion followed for patients with uncontrolled infection, other autoimmune disease, pregnancy or lactation. PBMCs were sourced from roughly 10 ml fresh peripheral blood. Amplification of TCR beta CDR3 regions used RNA as the template. During a first-round RT-PCR of the TCR CDR3, the HTBI primer set was used. In TCRdb, the multiplex PCR reads were re-called with MiXCR into one record per CDR3 protein. Among around 600,000 distinct CDR3 sequences, about 14% were seen once, and the ten largest hold around an eighth. This CDR3 comprises 15 residues. Germline loops: CDR1 MNHEY, CDR2 SMNVEV (reference sequence). The junction had 7 bases not matched to a gene; V was cut back by 5 bases and J by 0 bases.

Sequences were obtained from blood. The J gene is TRBJ2-7, the V gene TRBV27; the match to TRBD1 covers 7 bases. The TCR sequence derives from a woman aged 50 to 65 with Graves' ophthalmopathy. Here the CDR3 DNA reads TGTGCCAGCAGTCATCCGGGACAGAGCTCCTACGAGCAGTACTTC. Its translation is CASSHPGQSSYEQYF.